Shown below are 9 T cell receptor beta chains from a single sample sequenced in a study of blood T cell repertoires in COVID-19. Measured with immunoSEQ multiplex PCR; TCRdb has only the in-frame clones, and not every one. This sample carries 70,000 or so clones, roughly four fifths of them seen once, and the ten largest clones take about 15%. Sequencing was carried out using peripheral blood. The receptors stem from a man aged 55 to 70 with COVID-19, enrolled during active disease.

This chain connects TRBV5-5 to TRBJ2-7; D uncertain. Between the trimmed V and J ends, which lost 1 base and 7 bases, there was a span of 15 bases. Germline lookup yields CDR1 SGHKS and CDR2 YYEKEE (reference sequence). CDR3 length: 14 amino acids. CDR3 protein: CASSLQFFSWEQYF. The DNA of the CDR3 is TGTGCCAGCAGCTTGCAGTTCTTTTCGTGGGAGCAGTACTTC.

This sequence joins TRBV19 and TRBJ1-5; tentative D call: TRBD1 (5 bases). V lost 6 bases and J 4 bases, leaving 16 bases between the germline ends. Germline V lookup: CDR1 LNHDA, CDR2 SQIVND (reference sequence). The CDR3 loop spans 15 amino acids. The chain's CDR3 is CASSNRRTANQPQHF. CDR3 DNA: TGTGCCAGTAGCAACAGGCGTACTGCAAATCAGCCCCAGCATTTT.

The chain joins TRBV7-2 to TRBJ2-1; tentatively, D is TRBD2 (6 bases). Germline CDR1 reads SGHTA; CDR2 reads FQGNSA. The V end was cut by 1 base, the J end by 3 bases, with 10 bases between. The CDR3 sequence is 15 residues long. The CDR3: CASSLGGGGYNEQFF. The CDR3, as DNA: TGTGCCAGCAGCTTAGGGGGAGGAGGCTACAATGAGCAGTTCTTC.

This clone was picked up a small number of times. In the same sample, other DNA sequences code for this CDR3. The chain combines TRBV10-3 with TRBJ1-5; tentatively, D is TRBD1 (6 bases). CDR1 ENHRY and CDR2 SYGVKD come from the germline V gene. The ends were cut back, 4 bases at V and 3 bases at J, with 7 bases in the middle. This CDR3 is 13 amino acids long. The CDR3 here is CAISGQDNQPQHF. DNA for the CDR3: TGTGCCATCAGTGGACAGGACAATCAGCCCCAGCATTTT.

The chain carries TRBV5-1 and TRBJ2-5; 10 bases fit TRBD2. CDR1 and CDR2 from the germline V gene are SGHRS and YFSETQ. The length of the CDR3 is 14 residues. V was pared by 2 bases and J by 5 bases, with 3 bases of the junction left unmatched. The CDR3 region is CASSFELAGETQYF. The CDR3 DNA reads as TGCGCCAGCAGCTTCGAACTAGCGGGGGAGACCCAGTACTTC. Full variable domain (remainder filled in from reference TRBV5-1 and TRBJ2-5): KAGVTQTPRYLIKTRGQQVTLSCSPISGHRSVSWYQQTPGQGLQFLFEYFSETQRNKGNFPGRFSGRQFSNSRSEMNVSTLELGDSALYLCASSFELAGETQYFGPGTRLLVL.

A single count supports this clone. The chain combines TRBV2 with TRBJ2-3, with 11 bases fitting TRBD2. CDR3 size: 15 residues. CDR1 and CDR2 (germline): SNHLY, FYNNEI. The junction had 7 bases not matched to a gene; V was cut back by 2 bases and J by 9 bases. CDR3 protein: CASSEYSGGAGTQYF. The CDR3 nucleotides read TGTGCCAGCAGTGAATATAGCGGGGGGGCCGGGACGCAGTATTTT.

V is TRBV7-3 and J is TRBJ2-1, with D perhaps TRBD2 (7 bases). Germline loops: CDR1 SGHTA, CDR2 FQGTGA. The CDR3 is 15 amino acids. Trimming left V 0 bases short and J 7 bases short, with 13 bases between. The CDR3 is CASSLTGGPRNEQFF. The CDR3 region has the DNA TGTGCCAGCAGCTTAACCGGGGGGCCGAGGAATGAGCAGTTCTTC.

The chain uses TRBV6-5 and TRBJ2-7; TRBD1 matches at 11 bases. Trimming at V came to 0 bases and at J to 3 bases, leaving 4 bases not matched to a gene. The germline CDR1 and CDR2 sequences are MNHEY and SVGAGI. The CDR3 is 16 residues long. CDR3 amino acids: CASSYSTGTGGYEQYF. In DNA, the CDR3 is TGTGCCAGCAGTTACTCGACTGGGACAGGGGGCTACGAGCAGTACTTC.

The rearrangement joins TRBV6-5 to TRBJ2-1, with TRBD2 matching over 8 bases. The CDR3 runs to 14 residues. V lost 5 bases to trimming and J lost 3 bases; unmatched junction nucleotides: 3. Germline V gene sequence: CDR1 MNHEY, CDR2 SVGAGI. Written as DNA, the CDR3 is TGTGCCAGCAGTCGGGAGGGGGGCTACAATGAGCAGTTCTTC. It codes for CASSREGGYNEQFF.